This section outlines one T cell receptor (beta chain) sequence together with its context. The antigen remains undetermined. These data belong to a study of cytomegalovirus exposure and HLA in healthy donors. Study-wide results and limits: It was reported in a later analysis that an Asian-associated ancestry cluster showed fewer N-insertions than the roughly 670-donor mean. Across donors, most TCRs were seen rarely, yet some public ones were widespread.

The PCR used 60 Vbeta and 13 Jbeta primers. TCRdb's copy holds only in-frame clones and misses some; the assay was immunoSEQ multiplex PCR. Seen here are about 190,000 clones, roughly 80% observed once, and the top ten hold about 1.6%. Germline CDR1 reads SGHTA; CDR2 reads FQGNSA. V was cut by 2 bases and J by 7 bases, with 9 bases left in between. The CDR3 sequence is 13 residues long. The TCR originated in a woman aged 18-29 years in good health and CMV-seronegative. Specimen: PBMCs. The V call is TRBV7-2, the J call TRBJ2-1; D not certain. CDR3 sequence reads: CASSLLSQNEQFF. In DNA form, the CDR3 reads TGTGCCAGCAGCTTATTGTCCCAAAATGAGCAGTTCTTC.